A single sample gave rise to the 5 T cell receptor beta chains below, sequenced in a study of shared clonotypes between healthy human individuals. The assay was immunoSEQ multiplex PCR, and TCRdb's table has in-frame clones only and misses some. The data hold over 850,000 clones, with approximately 80% observed a single time. Sample: memory CD4+ T cells from PBMCs. Subset meaning: CD45RA-negative fraction. Every receptor here comes from a man in his late teens or twenties in good health. Some clones in this sample may be carry-over from other donors' samples.

J is TRBJ2-7 and V is TRBV28; 12 bases map to TRBD2. This CDR3 is built from 17 residues. The germline gives CDR1 MDHEN, CDR2 SYDVKM. With 3 bases clipped from V and 4 bases from J, the junction kept 10 bases outside the gene matches. Here the CDR3 reads CASSFSPSGRALYEQYF. The CDR3 coding sequence is TGTGCCAGCAGTTTCTCTCCTAGCGGGAGGGCCCTTTACGAGCAGTACTTC.

Here the CDR3 DNA reads TGTGCCAGCAGTCTATCCGGACAGGGCAATCAGCCCCAGCATTTT. Translated, it gives CASSLSGQGNQPQHF. This chain links TRBV6-1 with TRBJ1-5; 7 nucleotides line up with TRBD1. The junction had 6 bases not matched to a gene; V was cut back by 5 bases and J by 2 bases. The CDR3 is made up of 15 amino acids. From germline, CDR1 is MNHNS and CDR2 SASEGT.

On this clone itself: A much larger clone lies one base from this, so it may be a read error. V usage is TRBV14 and J usage is TRBJ2-7; 9 bases map to TRBD1. CDR3 length equals 17 residues. Germline V gene data show CDR1 as SGHDN and CDR2 as FVKESK. In nucleotides, the CDR3 is TGTGCCAGCAGCCAAGATCAAACTTGGGACAGGGTCTACGAGCGGTACTTC. It codes for CASSQDQTWDRVYERYF.

The chain couples TRBV29-1 to TRBJ1-1, with D maybe TRBD1 (6 bases). CDR1 SQVTM and CDR2 ANQGSEA come from the germline V gene. The CDR3 loop spans 12 amino acids. V lost 4 bases to trimming and J lost 6 bases, with 12 bases between them. The CDR3 spells CSVVKGGPEAFF. As DNA, the CDR3 is TGCAGCGTTGTTAAGGGGGGCCCTGAAGCTTTCTTT. Together with reference TRBV29-1 and TRBJ1-1, the CDR3 gives the full variable domain: SAVISQKPSRDICQRGTSLTIQCQVDSQVTMMFWYRQQPGQSLTLIATANQGSEATYESGFVIDKFPISRPNLTFSTLTVSNMSPEDSSIYLCSVVKGGPEAFFGQGTRLTVV.

V usage is TRBV5-1 and J usage is TRBJ2-6; D uncertain. V lost 0 bases and J lost 0, with 4 bases in between. Germline lookup yields CDR1 SGHRS and CDR2 YFSETQ. The CDR3 loop spans 15 amino acids. The CDR3 DNA sequence: TGCGCCAGCAGCTTGGGTCGCTCTGGGGCCAACGTCCTGACTTTC. It encodes CASSLGRSGANVLTF.